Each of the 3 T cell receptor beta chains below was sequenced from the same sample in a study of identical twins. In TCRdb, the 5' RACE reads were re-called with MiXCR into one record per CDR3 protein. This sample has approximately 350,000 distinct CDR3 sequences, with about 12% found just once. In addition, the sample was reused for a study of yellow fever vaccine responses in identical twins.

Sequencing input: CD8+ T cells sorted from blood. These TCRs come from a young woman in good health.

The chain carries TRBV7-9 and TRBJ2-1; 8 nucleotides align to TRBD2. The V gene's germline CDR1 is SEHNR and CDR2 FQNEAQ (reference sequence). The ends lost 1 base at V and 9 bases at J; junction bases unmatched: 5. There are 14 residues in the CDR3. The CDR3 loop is CASSLDGGAFEQFF. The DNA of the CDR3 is TGTGCCAGCAGCTTAGACGGGGGGGCTTTTGAGCAGTTCTTC.

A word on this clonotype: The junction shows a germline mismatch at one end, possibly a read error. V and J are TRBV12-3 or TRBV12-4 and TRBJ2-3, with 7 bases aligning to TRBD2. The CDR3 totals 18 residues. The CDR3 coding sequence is TGTGCCATCAGTTTATTCACTAGCGTCGCAGGTAGCACAGATACGCAGTATTTT. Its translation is CAISLFTSVAGSTDTQYF.

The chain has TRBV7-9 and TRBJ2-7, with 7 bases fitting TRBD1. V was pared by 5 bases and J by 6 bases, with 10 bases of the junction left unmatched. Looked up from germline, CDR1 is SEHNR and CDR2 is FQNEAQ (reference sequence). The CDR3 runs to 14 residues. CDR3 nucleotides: TGTGCCAGCAGCCTCGGACAGGAGAGGGGCGAGCAGTACTTC. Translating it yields CASSLGQERGEQYF.